The rows below give T cell receptor beta chains drawn from one sample of a study of blood T cell repertoires in COVID-19. The method was immunoSEQ multiplex PCR; TCRdb's version includes in-frame clones alone and lacks a portion of them. The table lists approximately 62,000 clones, 76% of them singletons, with 5.5% to 7% in the top ten. Sequencing was carried out using peripheral blood. These receptors were collected from a woman between 50 and 59 years old with active or convalescent COVID-19. The CDR3 runs from the conserved cysteine through the conserved F or W. The order of the fields is clone size, J gene, D gene, V gene, CDR3 DNA, CDR3 protein. D genes are given only for firm matches. A clone size is listed for some rows: how often the clone was seen (once, few, many), or a class if it is expanded.

>-|TRBJ2-1|TRBD2|TRBV7-2
TGTGCCAGCAGCTCGATAGCGGGAACCAATGAGCAGTTCTTC
CASSSIAGTNEQFF
>-|TRBJ2-2|TRBD1|TRBV10-3
TGTGCCATCAGCCGTCCTACAGGGGACCGGAACACCGGGGAGCTGTTTTTT
CAISRPTGDRNTGELFF
>once|TRBJ2-1|-|TRBV27
TGTGCCAGCAGTTACCTCGTAGGGACAGAGGGGGGAAATGAGCAGTTCTTC
CASSYLVGTEGGNEQFF
>few|TRBJ1-5|-|TRBV10-3
TGTGCCATCAGTGAGTCGACAGGCCGTGAAGTTCCCCAGCATTTT
CAISESTGREVPQHF
>-|TRBJ2-1|TRBD2|TRBV7-6
TGTGCCAGCAGCATCAAGCGGGAGGGCCGGAGCAATGAGCAGTTCTTC
CASSIKREGRSNEQFF
>-|TRBJ1-2|TRBD1|TRBV19
TGTGCCAGTAGTATAGGGACAGGCTATGGCTACACCTTC
CASSIGTGYGYTF
>few|TRBJ1-5|-|TRBV6-5
TGTGCCAGCAGTTATAGCCGGTATAGCAATCAGCCCCAGCATTTT
CASSYSRYSNQPQHF
>-|TRBJ1-1|TRBD1|TRBV2
TGTGCCACAACCCCGGACAGGGGGAACACTGAAGCTTTCTTT
CATTPDRGNTEAFF
>-|TRBJ2-7|TRBD2|TRBV3-1/TRBV3-2
TGTGCCAGCAGCCACCAAAGTCTAGCGGGTTACTACGAGCAGTACTTC
CASSHQSLAGYYEQYF
>-|TRBJ2-5|-|TRBV21-1
TGTGCCAGCAGCAAAGAGCGGGAGAGGCAAGAGACCCAGTACTTC
CASSKERERQETQYF
>-|TRBJ2-2|TRBD1|TRBV5-1
TGCGCCAGCAGCTTGGCCCGGACAGGGGGGAACACCGGGGAGCTGTTTTTT
CASSLARTGGNTGELFF
>-|TRBJ1-1|-|TRBV3-1/TRBV3-2
TGTGCCAGCAGCCCCAGGGAGAACACTGAAGCTTTCTTT
CASSPRENTEAFF
>-|TRBJ2-2|-|TRBV24-1
TGTGCCACCAGTGATTCTGGGACACAGAACACCGGGGAGCTGTTTTTT
CATSDSGTQNTGELFF
>-|TRBJ2-3|TRBD1|TRBV19
TGTGCCAGTAGCGAGGACAGGAGCACAGATACGCAGTATTTT
CASSEDRSTDTQYF
>-|TRBJ2-3|TRBD2|TRBV2
TGTGCCAGCAGGGGGACTAGCGGACGCACAGATACGCAGTATTTT
CASRGTSGRTDTQYF
>few|TRBJ2-1|-|TRBV12-2
TGTGCAAGTCGCTTAGTAAGTCGGAGTAGGAGGGGTCCTGCTGTAGAGCAGTTCTTC
CASRLVSRSRRGPAVEQFF